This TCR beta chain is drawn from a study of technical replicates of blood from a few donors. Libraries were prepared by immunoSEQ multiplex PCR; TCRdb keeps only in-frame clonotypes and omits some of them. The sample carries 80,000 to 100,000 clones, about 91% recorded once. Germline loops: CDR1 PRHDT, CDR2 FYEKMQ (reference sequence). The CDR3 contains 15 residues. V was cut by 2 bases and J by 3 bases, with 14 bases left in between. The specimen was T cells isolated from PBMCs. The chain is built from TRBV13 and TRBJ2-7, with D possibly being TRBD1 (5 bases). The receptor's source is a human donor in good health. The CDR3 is CASSLNRAGNYEQYF. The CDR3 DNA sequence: TGTGCCAGCAGCTTAAACCGCGCAGGGAACTACGAGCAGTACTTC.